The next 5 T cell receptor beta chains were all read from a single sample in a study of B cell selection in AIRE deficiency (dated by TCRdb to 2018 to 2020). Libraries were built with the immunoSEQ multiplex PCR assay. TCRdb carries this immuneACCESS record with in-frame sequences only. Its versions omit some clonotypes, under half of them owing to an unresolved V gene in the studies checked, with the rest unexplained. In this sample the table shows some 1,600 clones, approximately 81% of which occur a single time. Together, the top ten hold more than 1.5% of the sample. For sorting, regulatory T cells were defined as CD4+CD25hiCD127low/negative cells. The sample comprised CD4+CD25+ Tregs sorted from PBMCs. These receptor sequences come from a human donor in good health.

The V call is TRBV7-9, the J call TRBJ2-1; TRBD2 is a possible D gene (6 bases). This CDR3 spans 18 amino acids. Trimming cost V 2 bases and J 6 bases, with 23 bases left between them. Looked up from germline, CDR1 is SEHNR and CDR2 is FQNEAQ (reference sequence). CDR3 coding DNA: TGTGCCAGCAGCTTAACCCCTTTCGGGGGAGGCCTAGCCAATGAGCAGTTCTTC. As protein: CASSLTPFGGGLANEQFF.

The chain links TRBV29-1 to TRBJ2-3; 8 nucleotides align to TRBD1. Germline values: CDR1 SQVTM, CDR2 ANQGSEA. Trimming took 7 bases from V and 3 from J; bases not matched to a gene: 9. The CDR3 length is 14 residues. In nucleotides, the CDR3 is TGCAGCGCCAGGACAGGGATTGGTACAGATACGCAGTATTTT. This translates into CSARTGIGTDTQYF.

The chain links TRBV27 to TRBJ1-2; D gene unclear. Trimming removed 4 bases at V and 4 bases at J, with 25 bases between. Germline CDR1 reads MNHEY; CDR2 reads SMNVEV (reference sequence). There are 18 residues in the CDR3. The CDR3 sequence is CASSYVYKGVGGGYGYTF. In DNA, the CDR3 is TGTGCCAGCAGTTATGTCTATAAGGGTGTGGGAGGCGGCTATGGCTACACCTTC.

This rearrangement joins TRBV19 to TRBJ2-3; 14 nucleotides match TRBD2. CDR1 and CDR2 (germline): LNHDA, SQIVND (reference sequence). The CDR3 sequence is 16 residues long. The junction had 4 bases not matched to a gene; V was cut back by 4 bases and J by 4 bases. The CDR3 nucleotides are TGTGCCAGTAGTAGACGGACTAGCGGGAGGTCAGATACGCAGTATTTT. Protein sequence: CASSRRTSGRSDTQYF.

V usage is TRBV10-3 and J usage is TRBJ2-6; D possibly matches TRBD1 or TRBD2 (6 bases each). Germline lookup yields CDR1 ENHRY and CDR2 SYGVKD. Trimming removed 4 bases from V and 0 bases from J, with 22 bases in between. The CDR3 runs 20 residues. This CDR3 reads CAISALGFEWGASGANVLTF. As DNA, the CDR3 is TGTGCCATCAGTGCTTTGGGATTTGAATGGGGGGCCTCTGGGGCCAACGTCCTGACTTTC.